This T cell receptor (beta chain) was retrieved from a study of cytomegalovirus exposure and HLA in healthy donors. The CDR3 has 13 amino acids. The V gene end was trimmed by 4 bases and the J gene end by 10 bases; junction bases not matched to a gene: 6. Germline loops: CDR1 SGHNT, CDR2 YYREEE (reference sequence). Study-wide results and caveats: An analysis was carried out at a later point. It showed that HLA-associated TCR beta chains were more clonally expanded than equally common non-associated chains. In vitro data verified a few CMV-associated chains as specific for CMV antigens.

As regards this clone: Its antigen is as yet unknown.

PCR amplification relied on 60 Vbeta primers (plus 13 Jbeta primers). Libraries were prepared by immunoSEQ multiplex PCR; TCRdb keeps only in-frame clonotypes and omits some of them. The profile shows 150,000 to 200,000 clones, about two thirds of them singletons. The rearrangement uses TRBV5-4 and TRBJ2-1, with 9 bases that match TRBD1. Sequencing input: PBMCs. This TCR came from a human donor in good health. The CDR3 DNA reads TGTGCCAGCAGCGCCCGGACAGGGGAGGAGCAGTTCTTC. This gives the protein CASSARTGEEQFF.